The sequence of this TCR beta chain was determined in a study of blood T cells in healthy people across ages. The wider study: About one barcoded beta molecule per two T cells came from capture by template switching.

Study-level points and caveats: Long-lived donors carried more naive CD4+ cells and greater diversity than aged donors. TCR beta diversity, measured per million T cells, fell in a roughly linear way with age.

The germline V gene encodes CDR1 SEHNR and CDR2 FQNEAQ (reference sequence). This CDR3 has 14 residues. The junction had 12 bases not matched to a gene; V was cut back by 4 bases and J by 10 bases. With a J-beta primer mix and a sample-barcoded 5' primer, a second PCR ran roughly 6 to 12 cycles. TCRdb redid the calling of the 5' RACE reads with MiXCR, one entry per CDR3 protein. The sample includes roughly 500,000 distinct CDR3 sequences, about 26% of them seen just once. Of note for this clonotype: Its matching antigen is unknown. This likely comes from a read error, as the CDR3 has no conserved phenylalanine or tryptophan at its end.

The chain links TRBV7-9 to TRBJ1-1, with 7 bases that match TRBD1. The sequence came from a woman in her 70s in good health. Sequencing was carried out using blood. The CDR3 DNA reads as TGTGCCAGCAGCTACGACAGGGTTGGGGTGAGAGCTTTCCTT. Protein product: CASSYDRVGVRAFL.